What follows are 29 T cell receptor beta chains derived from one specimen sequenced in a study of memory B cells and T cells in multiple sclerosis. No antigen is known for these receptors. Separate sequencing covered autoproliferating (CFSE-dim) and non-proliferating (CFSE-high) T cells from stimulus-free culture. Pooled replicate wells came from some 5x10^7 CFSE-labeled PBMCs cultured around seven days without stimulus. Libraries were prepared by immunoSEQ multiplex PCR; TCRdb keeps only in-frame clonotypes and omits some of them. Of 46,000 or so clones in the sample, approximately 80% are singletons; the top ten hold more than 0.95%. Sequencing was done on a sample of PBMCs from blood kept in culture. The receptor set was obtained from a human donor with multiple sclerosis.

V gene TRBV2 combines with J gene TRBJ2-7, with 8 bases lining up with TRBD1. V lost 11 bases and J lost 3; bases outside the gene matches: 9. Per germline, CDR1 SNHLY and CDR2 FYNNEI. CDR3 length: 13 amino acids. CDR3 residues: CAGGTGYGYEQYF. The CDR3 DNA reads as TGTGCCGGAGGGACAGGCTATGGCTACGAGCAGTACTTC.

This chain uses TRBV5-1 with TRBJ1-4; D unresolved. This CDR3 is built from 13 residues. V was pared by 8 bases and J by 0 bases, with 8 bases between. CDR1 is SGHRS, CDR2 YFSETQ, per germline. The CDR3 DNA follows: TGCGCCAGTTCTTTTGCAACTAATGAAAAACTGTTTTTT. Its translation is CASSFATNEKLFF.

The chain is built from TRBV7-3 and TRBJ2-7; 12 bases line up with TRBD2. Germline V gene sequence: CDR1 SGHTA, CDR2 FQGTGA. This CDR3 region has 15 residues. The trim removed 4 bases at V and 3 bases at J, leaving 4 bases unmatched. The CDR3 protein is CASSSGTSGFYEQYF. CDR3 in DNA: TGTGCCAGCAGCTCCGGGACTAGCGGGTTCTACGAGCAGTACTTC.

The chain joins TRBV19 to TRBJ2-1; 11 bases are a match to TRBD2. The J segment lost 4 bases and the V segment lost 1 base, leaving 0 bases of the junction unmatched. From germline, CDR1 is LNHDA and CDR2 SQIVND (reference sequence). This CDR3 region has 15 residues. The DNA of the CDR3 is TGTGCCAGTAGTATAGGACTAGCGGGATACAATGAGCAGTTCTTC. This codes for CASSIGLAGYNEQFF.

The chain uses TRBV9 and TRBJ1-1; no reliable D call. The CDR3 has 14 residues. V was pared by 0 bases and J by 1 base, with 7 bases between. Germline-derived CDR1 and CDR2 are SGDLS and YYNGEE. CDR3 DNA: TGTGCCAGCAGCGTAGCTACCCGGAACACTGAAGCTTTCTTT. Translated: CASSVATRNTEAFF.

The chain recombines TRBV28 with TRBJ1-1, with D perhaps TRBD1 (6 bases). The V end was cut by 2 bases, the J end by 4 bases, with 11 bases between. Looked up from germline, CDR1 is MDHEN and CDR2 is SYDVKM. This CDR3 region has 14 residues. DNA of the CDR3: TGTGCCAGCAGTTTACAGGGGTGGGGCACTGAAGCTTTCTTT. This encodes CASSLQGWGTEAFF.

J is TRBJ1-4 and V is TRBV7-2; tentatively, D is TRBD1 (5 bases). Germline V lookup: CDR1 SGHTA, CDR2 FQGNSA. The CDR3 covers 13 residues. V lost 2 bases and J 13 bases, leaving 14 bases between the germline ends. DNA for the CDR3: TGTGCCAGCAGCTTAAGGGCCGGTAGGGGACTGTTTTTT. Protein: CASSLRAGRGLFF.

V usage is TRBV5-8 and J usage is TRBJ2-5; 7 positions agree with TRBD2. From germline, CDR1 is SGHTS and CDR2 YDEGEE. There are 15 residues in the CDR3. J was trimmed by 1 base and V by 2 bases; bases with no gene match: 5. For the CDR3, the DNA is TGTGCCAGCAGCTTCGGTCTAGCGGTCCAAGAGACCCAGTACTTC. The encoded protein is CASSFGLAVQETQYF.

This chain uses TRBV7-2 with TRBJ2-3; D tentatively fits TRBD1 or TRBD2 (5 bases each). Germline V gene lookup returns CDR1 SGHTA and CDR2 FQGNSA. Trimming took off 1 base at V and 6 bases at J, with 11 bases between the two ends. The CDR3 covers 14 residues. The CDR3, as DNA: TGTGCCAGCAGCTTAGGGGGGACCTCTGATACGCAGTATTTT. Translation: CASSLGGTSDTQYF.

This rearrangement joins TRBV5-8 to TRBJ2-7, with a possible D match to TRBD2 (6 bases). This CDR3 region has 13 residues. Germline V lookup: CDR1 SGHTS, CDR2 YDEGEE. Trimming cost V 2 bases and J 7 bases, with 13 bases left between them. This CDR3 reads CASSFAGLREQYF. The DNA of the CDR3 is TGTGCCAGCAGCTTCGCGGGACTGAGGGAGCAGTACTTC.

The CDR3 DNA reads as TGTGCCAGCATCCTAGGCAACCCCGGCACAGATACGCAGTATTTT. It yields the protein CASILGNPGTDTQYF. V is TRBV6-6 and J is TRBJ2-3, with unresolved D. The CDR3 consists of 15 residues. Between the trimmed V and J ends, which lost 7 bases and 1 base, there was a span of 15 bases. The germline V gene has CDR1 MNHNY and CDR2 SVGAGI (reference sequence).

The rearrangement uses TRBV19 and TRBJ1-6, with D maybe TRBD1 (6 bases). Per germline, CDR1 LNHDA and CDR2 SQIVND (reference sequence). V was cut by 7 bases and J by 7 bases, with 11 bases left in between. This CDR3 is 13 amino acids long. Here the CDR3 reads CASTIGQNSPLHF. The CDR3 bases are TGTGCCAGTACCATCGGACAGAATTCACCCCTCCACTTT.

This clone was counted only a few times. This chain uses TRBV15 with TRBJ2-2; the match to TRBD2 covers 7 bases. Germline-derived CDR1 and CDR2 are LNHNV and YYDKDF (reference sequence). The V and J ends lost 3 bases and 4 bases, in that order; junction bases with no gene match: 8. The CDR3 covers 16 residues. The CDR3 nucleotides read TGTGCCACCAGCAGGGGGAGGCGGGGGTTCACCGGGGAGCTGTTTTTT. Residues: CATSRGRRGFTGELFF.

This clone has just one count. The chain uses TRBV7-6 and TRBJ2-3; D unclear. V gave up 1 base and J gave up 0 bases, with 14 bases separating them. This CDR3 spans 17 amino acids. Germline V gene data show CDR1 as SGHVS and CDR2 as FNYEAQ. The CDR3 here is CASSLVETGSSTDTQYF. In DNA form, the CDR3 reads TGTGCCAGCAGCTTAGTAGAGACTGGGTCTAGCACAGATACGCAGTATTTT.

The chain is built from TRBV6-5 and TRBJ1-4, with 9 bases identical to TRBD1. The CDR3 is 16 amino acids. Losses at the gene ends were 2 bases for V and 8 bases for J; bases not matched to a gene: 9. CDR1 is MNHEY and CDR2 is SVGAGI in the germline V gene. The CDR3 spells CASSYTYRGQGEKLFF. Here the CDR3 DNA reads TGTGCCAGCAGTTACACTTACAGGGGGCAGGGAGAAAAACTGTTTTTT.

About this clone: Other DNA sequences of this sample code for an identical CDR3. V gene TRBV11-2 combines with J gene TRBJ2-2; 13 bases match TRBD2. Germline V gives CDR1 SGHAT, CDR2 FQNNGV. Losses at the gene ends were 5 bases for V and 0 bases for J; bases not matched to a gene: 3. The CDR3 length is 17 residues. CDR3 residues: CASSRTSGRTNTGELFF. For the CDR3, the DNA is TGTGCCAGCAGCCGGACTAGCGGGAGAACGAACACCGGGGAGCTGTTTTTT.

The V call is TRBV28, the J call TRBJ2-2; tentative D call: TRBD2 (6 bases). Trimming pared 7 bases from V and 4 bases from J, leaving 19 bases between. Germline V lookup: CDR1 MDHEN, CDR2 SYDVKM. The CDR3 consists of 16 residues. The chain's CDR3 is CASTPLRGGGTGELFF. CDR3 DNA sequence: TGTGCCAGCACCCCTCTCCGGGGAGGCGGCACCGGGGAGCTGTTTTTT.

The chain carries TRBV5-4 and TRBJ2-7; 11 bases are shared with TRBD2. The CDR3 spans 14 residues. Germline values: CDR1 SGHNT, CDR2 YYREEE (reference sequence). J lost 6 bases, V lost 4 bases, and 6 bases had no gene match. CDR3 sequence (DNA): TGTGCCAGCAGCCGCGCCGGGACTAGCGGCGAGCAGTACTTC. It codes for CASSRAGTSGEQYF.

The rearrangement uses TRBV5-6 and TRBJ1-1, with 7 bases aligning to TRBD1. This CDR3 has 14 amino acids. With 3 bases clipped from V and 0 bases from J, the junction kept 2 bases outside the gene matches. Germline V gene data show CDR1 as SGHDT and CDR2 as YYEEEE. This CDR3 is CASSSRGVNTEAFF. The CDR3 nucleotides are TGTGCCAGCAGCTCCAGGGGGGTGAACACTGAAGCTTTCTTT.

This clone showed up just once. J is TRBJ1-2 and V is TRBV5-1, with D maybe TRBD1 (6 bases). The CDR3 loop spans 14 amino acids. Trimming left V 0 bases short and J 11 bases short, with 17 bases between. CDR1 and CDR2 (germline): SGHRS, YFSETQ. The CDR3 coding sequence is TGCGCCAGCAGCTTGGATAGCAGGGGCCGCACGTACACCTTC. Translated, it gives CASSLDSRGRTYTF.

This clone has just one count. The V and J genes are TRBV5-1 and TRBJ1-1; 7 bases are shared with TRBD1. This CDR3 is 15 amino acids long. CDR1 SGHRS and CDR2 YFSETQ come from the germline V gene. Trimming at V came to 4 bases and at J to 4 bases, leaving 10 bases not matched to a gene. The CDR3 DNA sequence: TGCGCCAGCAGCCTGGAGGGGAACAGGGGCACTGAAGCTTTCTTT. It encodes CASSLEGNRGTEAFF.

The V call is TRBV5-1, the J call TRBJ1-1, with 9 bases aligning to TRBD1. The V gene's germline CDR1 is SGHRS and CDR2 YFSETQ. CDR3 length: 16 residues. Trimming cost V 4 bases and J 0 bases; bases outside gene matches: 7. The CDR3 nucleotides read TGCGCCAGCAGCATGACGACAGGGGGAATGAACACTGAAGCTTTCTTT. Amino acid sequence: CASSMTTGGMNTEAFF.

The V call is TRBV5-1, the J call TRBJ2-4, with D perhaps assigned TRBD1 or TRBD2 (6 bases each). V dropped 4 bases and J dropped 1 base, with 18 bases sitting between them. The germline V gene encodes CDR1 SGHRS and CDR2 YFSETQ. This CDR3 is 17 amino acids long. The CDR3 loop is CASSPRPGGQAKNIQYF. In DNA form, the CDR3 reads TGCGCCAGCAGCCCCCGCCCCGGGGGCCAGGCCAAAAACATTCAGTACTTC.

The chain links TRBV11-2 to TRBJ2-2; possible D gene TRBD2, 5 bases. The germline V gene has CDR1 SGHAT and CDR2 FQNNGV. The CDR3 length is 16 residues. The V end was cut by 7 bases, the J end by 6 bases, with 21 bases between. The CDR3 bases are TGTGCCAGCACTTCAGCCGGTGGAGGACCGGCCGGGGAGCTGTTTTTT. Its protein is CASTSAGGGPAGELFF.

The chain links TRBV30 to TRBJ2-7, with D perhaps TRBD1 (5 bases). Trimming removed 3 bases at V and 0 bases at J, with 9 bases between. The CDR3 consists of 13 residues. The V gene's germline CDR1 is GTSNPN and CDR2 SVGIG (reference sequence). CDR3 sequence (DNA): TGTGCCTGGAGATGGGGCGCCTCCTACGAGCAGTACTTC. The encoded protein is CAWRWGASYEQYF.

In its sample, this clone was seen a few times. The J gene is TRBJ1-6, the V gene TRBV19; D perhaps matches TRBD1 (6 bases). The germline V gene encodes CDR1 LNHDA and CDR2 SQIVND (reference sequence). V lost 6 bases and J lost 5, with 14 bases in between. The length of the CDR3 is 15 residues. CDR3 region: CASRLGRTDNSPLHF. For the CDR3, the DNA is TGTGCCAGTAGGCTGGGCAGGACAGATAATTCACCCCTCCACTTT.

There are a few counts of this clone. The chain is built from TRBV9 and TRBJ2-5, with 12 positions matching TRBD2. Unmatched junction bases numbered 6, after V lost 0 bases and J lost 0 bases. The CDR3 sequence is 18 residues long. Germline CDR1 and CDR2: SGDLS and YYNGEE. The CDR3 coding sequence is TGTGCCAGCAGCGTAGGACTAGCGGGGGCCACGTACCAAGAGACCCAGTACTTC. As protein: CASSVGLAGATYQETQYF.

This chain links TRBV19 with TRBJ1-1; unclear D gene. CDR3 length equals 13 residues. Germline CDR1 reads LNHDA; CDR2 reads SQIVND (reference sequence). Trimming removed 7 bases from V and 2 bases from J, with 11 bases in between. In DNA form, the CDR3 reads TGTGCCAGTACCTTACTAACAAACACTGAAGCTTTCTTT. As protein: CASTLLTNTEAFF.

In nucleotides, the CDR3 is TGTGCCAGCAGTTTGCCTTCCCTTGGCAGGGATAATGAGCAGTTCTTC. As protein: CASSLPSLGRDNEQFF. The chain couples TRBV28 to TRBJ2-1, with D possibly being TRBD1 (5 bases). The CDR3 runs 16 residues. V was trimmed by 3 bases and J by 7 bases, leaving 19 bases between them. In germline, CDR1 is MDHEN, CDR2 SYDVKM.